A single sample gave rise to the 13 T cell receptor beta chains below, sequenced in a study of T cells after yellow fever vaccination. Each CDR3 protein is one row after TCRdb ran MiXCR on the 5' RACE reads. Here the sample spans about 74,000 distinct CDR3 sequences, approximately 6.9% being singletons. Sequencing used CD8+ T cells sorted from PBMCs, obtained around 5 days after the first yellow fever vaccination. The source is a man younger than 35 who received the YFV17D yellow fever vaccine.

In its sample, this clonotype was seen many times. J is TRBJ1-5 and V is TRBV12-3 or TRBV12-4; D is possibly TRBD1 (5 bases). CDR3 length: 14 residues. V was clipped by 6 bases and J by 0 bases, with 9 bases between them. CDR3 region: CASSGASSNQPQHF. As DNA, the CDR3 is TGTGCCAGCAGCGGGGCTTCTAGCAATCAGCCCCAGCATTTT.

This clonotype was observed at least ten times. V and J are TRBV7-6 and TRBJ2-3, with D tentatively TRBD2 (5 bases). V shed 3 bases and J shed 4 bases, with 8 bases lying between them. This CDR3 region has 13 residues. Germline V CDR1 and CDR2: SGHVS, FNYEAQ. CDR3 loop: CASSFEGADTQYF. CDR3 sequence (DNA): TGTGCCAGCAGCTTTGAGGGCGCAGATACGCAGTATTTT.

The chain has TRBV4-2 and TRBJ2-1; 9 bases fit TRBD1. Germline V gene lookup returns CDR1 LGHNA and CDR2 YNFKEQ. CDR3 length: 17 residues. Unmatched junction bases numbered 9, after V lost 1 base and J lost 5 bases. DNA for the CDR3: TGTGCCAGCAGCCAAGCTTCGACAGGGGGAGAGGACAATGAGCAGTTCTTC. Translation gives CASSQASTGGEDNEQFF.

This clonotype was seen a few times. V gene TRBV13 combines with J gene TRBJ2-7, with unresolved D. This CDR3 spans 13 amino acids. Germline lookup yields CDR1 PRHDT and CDR2 FYEKMQ (reference sequence). V dropped 4 bases and J dropped 2 bases, with 9 bases sitting between them. The CDR3 nucleotides are TGTGCCAGCAGCTCGGGCCTACCCTACGAGCAGTACTTC. Translated, it gives CASSSGLPYEQYF.

The chain links TRBV7-2 to TRBJ1-3; 9 bases are a match to TRBD1. Per the germline V gene, CDR1 is SGHTA and CDR2 is FQGNSA. The CDR3 has 15 residues. After removal of 5 bases from V and 2 bases from J, the junction contained 4 bases not matched to a gene. The CDR3 coding sequence is TGTGCCAGCAGCCCGGACAGGGGAACTGGAAACACCATATATTTT. The encoded protein is CASSPDRGTGNTIYF.

This clonotype has only a few counts. The rearrangement links TRBV5-4 to TRBJ2-1; D is perhaps TRBD2 (5 bases). This CDR3 is 14 amino acids long. The germline CDR1 and CDR2 sequences are SGHNT and YYREEE (reference sequence). Trimming left V 5 bases short and J 5 bases short, with 14 bases between. CDR3 nucleotides: TGTGCCAGCAGGTTTGGGCCCGGGGACAATGAGCAGTTCTTC. It codes for CASRFGPGDNEQFF. The full variable domain, rest sourced from reference TRBV5-4 and TRBJ2-1, is ETGVTQSPTHLIKTRGQQVTLRCSSQSGHNTVSWYQQALGQGPQFIFQYYREEENGRGNFPPRFSGLQFPNYSSELNVNALELDDSALYLCASRFGPGDNEQFFGPGTRLTVL.

V gene TRBV20-1 combines with J gene TRBJ2-3, with D possibly being TRBD1 or TRBD2 (5 bases each). Germline CDR1 and CDR2: DFQATT and SNEGSKA (reference sequence). Trimming left V 1 base short and J 0 bases short, with 8 bases between. The CDR3 consists of 14 residues. CDR3 region: CSARVGVSTDTQYF. CDR3 nucleotide sequence: TGCAGTGCTAGAGTGGGGGTTAGCACAGATACGCAGTATTTT.

This clonotype was detected only a few times. CDR3 sequence (DNA): TGTGCCAGCGCCAGTTGGCCTAGCACAGATACGCAGTATTTT. This codes for CASASWPSTDTQYF. This rearrangement joins TRBV6-1 to TRBJ2-3; D is uncertain. The V gene's germline CDR1 is MNHNS and CDR2 SASEGT. The CDR3 runs to 14 residues. Trimming shortened V by 8 bases and J by 0 bases, and 12 bases separated the two germline ends.

There are many counts of this clonotype. The V gene is TRBV11-3, the J gene TRBJ2-2, with 9 bases fitting TRBD1. Germline lookup yields CDR1 SGHNT and CDR2 YENEEA. The CDR3 covers 16 residues. The V gene end was trimmed by 4 bases and the J gene end by 5 bases; junction bases not matched to a gene: 8. CDR3 protein: CASSSRGQGRTGELFF. CDR3 coding DNA: TGTGCCAGCAGCTCCCGGGGACAGGGTCGAACCGGGGAGCTGTTTTTT.

As regards this clonotype: At one boundary the junction diverges from the germline segment, which might be a read error. This chain links TRBV2 with TRBJ2-5; D is ambiguous. Germline V gene lookup returns CDR1 SNHLY and CDR2 FYNNEI. This CDR3 has 17 amino acids. In nucleotides, the CDR3 is TGTGCCAACAGTGAAGCTCAGATGGCCCTGGCTGGAGAGACCCAGTACTTC. It codes for CANSEAQMALAGETQYF.

This rearrangement joins TRBV3-1 to TRBJ2-3; no reliable D call. CDR3 length equals 15 residues. Trimming left V 1 base short and J 3 bases short, with 11 bases between. Per germline, CDR1 LGHDT and CDR2 YNNKEL (reference sequence). Here the CDR3 reads CASSQVGVITDTQYF. The DNA of the CDR3 is TGTGCCAGCAGCCAAGTTGGGGTAATAACAGATACGCAGTATTTT.

Note on this clonotype: This may come from a read error, since a much larger clone is one base off. The V call is TRBV30, the J call TRBJ2-3; TRBD2 matches 9 bases. Germline loops: CDR1 GTSNPN, CDR2 SVGIG (reference sequence). CDR3 length equals 16 residues. The CDR3 sequence is CDWSVGLAGFTDTQYF. In DNA, the CDR3 is TGTGACTGGAGTGTCGGTCTAGCGGGGTTCACAGATACGCAGTATTTT.

This clonotype was counted at least ten times. The chain joins TRBV9 to TRBJ2-1; D is perhaps TRBD2 (6 bases). Germline V gene lookup returns CDR1 SGDLS and CDR2 YYNGEE. Deletions cut 3 bases from V and 5 bases from J, with 6 bases between. The CDR3 is 12 amino acids. DNA of the CDR3: TGTGCCAGCAGCGGGACTAACAATGAGCAGTTCTTC. Translation: CASSGTNNEQFF.